The clone carrying this T cell receptor (beta chain) turned up a few times. As yet, its antigen is unknown. The data were obtained in a study of response to subunit inactivated influenza vaccine. Study-wide results and caveats: Authors proposed each seasonal influenza vaccination draws in few new T cells.

TCRdb analysed the RT-PCR reads with MiXCR anew, one entry per CDR3 protein. The table includes 750,000 to 850,000 distinct CDR3 sequences, approximately 18% detected once. J gave up 8 bases and V 3 bases, and 4 bases lay outside the gene matches. This CDR3 is 13 amino acids long. Germline-derived CDR1 and CDR2 are SGHAT and FQNNGV. The J gene is TRBJ1-1, the V gene TRBV11-2; 9 bases are shared with TRBD1. This receptor was obtained from a man aged 50-60 years who received an inactivated influenza vaccine. Specimen: PBMCs from blood, collected more than 4 days after vaccination. Here the CDR3 DNA reads TGTGCCAGCAGCTTCGGGACAGGGATAGAAGCTTTCTTT. Residues: CASSFGTGIEAFF.